The clone carrying this T cell receptor beta chain came up a few times. Its specificity is not known. This sample stems from a study of T cells in Graves' hyperthyroidism and ophthalmopathy. General study results and limits: A median 6.5 months before onset, the model predicted ophthalmopathy. Among thyroid clonotypes expanded above 0.001, most also appeared in blood. Ophthalmopathy could be told apart from stable hyperthyroidism with a 13 V-J model.

RNA transcripts gave rise to amplified TCR beta CDR3 regions. The TCR CDR3 first-round RT-PCR relied on the HTBI primer set. One entry per CDR3 protein results from TCRdb running MiXCR on the multiplex PCR reads. This table holds around 350,000 distinct CDR3 sequences, approximately 18% found once. The length of the CDR3 is 13 residues. Trimming stripped 4 bases from V and 4 bases from J, with 8 bases between. Germline CDR1 reads SSHAT; CDR2 reads FNYEAQ (reference sequence). PBMCs came from more than 8.5 ml fresh peripheral blood. The chain uses TRBV7-7 and TRBJ1-3; D unresolved. This clonotype was obtained from a woman aged 30 to 39 with Graves' hyperthyroidism that later progressed to Graves' ophthalmopathy. Sequenced material: blood. DNA of the CDR3: TGTGCCAGCAGCTCCTCGCCCGGAAACACCATATATTTT. Translating gives CASSSSPGNTIYF.